The next 20 T cell receptor beta chains were all read from a single sample in a study of blood T cell repertoires in COVID-19. Only in-frame clones appear in the TCRdb table, and some are missing; sequencing was by immunoSEQ multiplex PCR. The data show about 230,000 clones, 75% to 85% seen once. The source material was peripheral blood. These receptors were collected from a middle-aged woman who had recovered from COVID-19.

The rearrangement joins TRBV7-2 to TRBJ1-2, with D uncertain. Per germline, CDR1 SGHTA and CDR2 FQGNSA. The CDR3 sequence is 14 residues long. The ends were cut back, 1 base at V and 8 bases at J, with 14 bases in the middle. The CDR3 region is CASSLDSLTRGYTF. CDR3 coding DNA: TGTGCCAGCAGCTTAGACAGCCTAACTAGGGGCTACACCTTC. Full variable domain (missing parts from reference TRBV7-2 and TRBJ1-2): GAGVSQSPSNKVTEKGKDVELRCDPISGHTALYWYRQSLGQGLEFLIYFQGNSAPDKSGLPSDRFSAERTGGSVSTLTIQRTQQEDSAVYLCASSLDSLTRGYTFGSGTRLTVV.

This chain uses TRBV11-3 with TRBJ2-5; TRBD2 aligns across 7 bases. Germline assignment: CDR1 SGHNT and CDR2 YENEEA. This CDR3 is 12 amino acids long. Losses at the gene ends were 7 bases for V and 4 bases for J; bases not matched to a gene: 3. The CDR3, as DNA: TGTGCCAGCACCTGGGGGGGAGAGACCCAGTACTTC. Encoded protein: CASTWGGETQYF.

The V and J genes are TRBV12-3 or TRBV12-4 and TRBJ1-2, with D tentatively TRBD1 (5 bases). This CDR3 spans 11 amino acids. V was pared by 8 bases and J by 12 bases, with 16 bases between. CDR3 sequence: CASQGEVVNTF. The CDR3 DNA reads TGTGCCAGCCAGGGTGAAGTGGTTAACACCTTC.

The chain has TRBV5-4 and TRBJ2-3; D perhaps matches TRBD1 (6 bases). This CDR3 has 13 amino acids. V was shortened by 3 bases and J by 6 bases, with 11 bases between the two germline ends. Germline V gives CDR1 SGHNT, CDR2 YYREEE (reference sequence). As DNA, the CDR3 is TGTGCCAGCAGCTGGGGGCCGCCCGATACGCAGTATTTT. Translated: CASSWGPPDTQYF.

The rearrangement uses TRBV10-3 and TRBJ1-2; 7 bases match TRBD1. The CDR3 is 14 amino acids. Germline V lookup: CDR1 ENHRY, CDR2 SYGVKD. V gave up 5 bases and J gave up 5 bases; unmatched junction bases: 8. The CDR3 DNA is TGTGCCATCAGTCTGGCCGGGACAGATTATGGCTACACCTTC. This codes for CAISLAGTDYGYTF.

This chain uses TRBV5-4 with TRBJ2-5, with D possibly matching TRBD1 (5 bases). CDR3 length equals 14 residues. V lost 3 bases, J lost 5 bases, and 14 bases lay in between. Germline values: CDR1 SGHNT, CDR2 YYREEE (reference sequence). The CDR3 nucleotides are TGTGCCAGCAGCTCCCGGACATTTGTGGAGACCCAGTACTTC. Its translation is CASSSRTFVETQYF. Looking up the rest from reference TRBV5-4 and TRBJ2-5 gives the full variable domain: ETGVTQSPTHLIKTRGQQVTLRCSSQSGHNTVSWYQQALGQGPQFIFQYYREEENGRGNFPPRFSGLQFPNYSSELNVNALELDDSALYLCASSSRTFVETQYFGPGTRLLVL.

The genes are TRBV27 and TRBJ1-2; maybe TRBD1 (6 bases). Trimming took off 3 bases at V and 2 bases at J, with 7 bases between the two ends. The V gene's germline CDR1 is MNHEY and CDR2 SMNVEV (reference sequence). The length of the CDR3 is 13 residues. The CDR3 region has the DNA TGTGCCAGCAGTTTTAGGGGGAACTATGGCTACACCTTC. Its translation: CASSFRGNYGYTF.

CDR3 sequence (DNA): TGTGCCAGCAGGGGGGGACTAGGGTTAAACCGGGAGACCCAGTACTTC. Amino acid sequence: CASRGGLGLNRETQYF. The V gene is TRBV28, the J gene TRBJ2-5; 8 bases map to TRBD2. Looked up from germline, CDR1 is MDHEN and CDR2 is SYDVKM. This CDR3 region has 16 residues. V lost 6 bases, J lost 5 bases, and 14 bases stayed unmatched. The variable domain in full, completed from reference TRBV28 and TRBJ2-5, reads DVKVTQSSRYLVKRTGEKVFLECVQDMDHENMFWYRQDPGLGLRLIYFSYDVKMKEKGDIPEGYSVSREKKERFSLILESASTNQTSMYLCASRGGLGLNRETQYFGPGTRLLVL.

In regard to this clone: Within the sample, other DNA sequences also encode this same CDR3. This rearrangement joins TRBV5-1 to TRBJ2-7, with TRBD2 matching 11 bases. The J segment lost 4 bases and the V segment lost 4 bases, leaving 7 bases of the junction unmatched. Germline V CDR1 and CDR2: SGHRS, YFSETQ. The CDR3 sequence is 15 residues long. The CDR3 nucleotides are TGCGCCAGCAGCCTCGGGACTAGCGGAGTATACGAGCAGTACTTC. Its translation is CASSLGTSGVYEQYF.

Only a few counts were recorded for this clone. The chain joins TRBV9 to TRBJ1-4; 9 bases align to TRBD1. This CDR3 is 14 amino acids long. Losses at the gene ends were 5 bases for V and 5 bases for J; bases not matched to a gene: 4. The germline CDR1 and CDR2 sequences are SGDLS and YYNGEE. CDR3 DNA: TGTGCCAGCAGTTCCGGGACAGGGAATGAAAAACTGTTTTTT. This translates into CASSSGTGNEKLFF.

The chain combines TRBV28 with TRBJ2-1; 10 nucleotides line up with TRBD2. Germline V gives CDR1 MDHEN, CDR2 SYDVKM. This CDR3 has 15 amino acids. V lost 2 bases and J lost 6; bases outside the gene matches: 4. CDR3 coding DNA: TGTGCCAGCAGTTTACTAGCGGGGGAACTCAATGAGCAGTTCTTC. Translated, it gives CASSLLAGELNEQFF. Combining the CDR3 with reference TRBV28 and TRBJ2-1 gives the whole variable domain DVKVTQSSRYLVKRTGEKVFLECVQDMDHENMFWYRQDPGLGLRLIYFSYDVKMKEKGDIPEGYSVSREKKERFSLILESASTNQTSMYLCASSLLAGELNEQFFGPGTRLTVL.

The V call is TRBV11-2, the J call TRBJ1-4, with TRBD1 identical over 7 bases. The germline CDR1 and CDR2 sequences are SGHAT and FQNNGV. The CDR3 length is 14 residues. With V trimmed by 2 bases and J by 6 bases, 3 bases remained unmatched. The CDR3 reads CASSLWDSYEKLFF. CDR3 sequence (DNA): TGTGCCAGCAGCTTATGGGACAGTTATGAAAAACTGTTTTTT. The full variable domain, completed using reference TRBV11-2 and TRBJ1-4, is EAGVAQSPRYKIIEKRQSVAFWCNPISGHATLYWYQQILGQGPKLLIQFQNNGVVDDSQLPKDRFSAERLKGVDSTLKIQPAKLEDSAVYLCASSLWDSYEKLFFGSGTQLSVL.

V is TRBV4-1 and J is TRBJ1-2; D is undetermined. The CDR3 covers 15 residues. The V gene lost 1 base and the J gene lost 0 bases, with 9 bases spanning the gap. CDR1 and CDR2 (germline): MGHRA, YSYEKL. In nucleotides, the CDR3 is TGCGCCAGCAGCCAAGCGGGAGGGACTAACTATGGCTACACCTTC. Encoded protein: CASSQAGGTNYGYTF.

This chain connects TRBV2 to TRBJ1-1; D gene uncertain. The CDR3 contains 14 residues. Per germline, CDR1 SNHLY and CDR2 FYNNEI. Trimming took off 7 bases at V and 0 bases at J, with 12 bases between the two ends. CDR3 sequence (DNA): TGTGCCAGCATACAATCCCTTATGAACACTGAAGCTTTCTTT. It encodes CASIQSLMNTEAFF.

This rearrangement joins TRBV5-5 to TRBJ2-5; 7 positions agree with TRBD1. Germline-derived CDR1 and CDR2 are SGHKS and YYEKEE (reference sequence). This CDR3 is 16 amino acids long. With V trimmed by 3 bases and J by 0 bases, 8 bases remained unmatched. CDR3 coding DNA: TGTGCCAGCAGCTGGGGACAGCCAACGTACCAAGAGACCCAGTACTTC. Its protein is CASSWGQPTYQETQYF.

The gene calls are TRBV9 and TRBJ2-1; TRBD2 is a possible D gene (7 bases). Trimming stripped 7 bases from V and 7 bases from J, with 12 bases between. The germline V gene encodes CDR1 SGDLS and CDR2 YYNGEE. This CDR3 is built from 12 residues. CDR3 sequence (DNA): TGTGCCAGCGGGGGGGCGTTTAATGAGCAGTTCTTC. Its protein is CASGGAFNEQFF.

This clone was recorded a few times. The chain combines TRBV4-3 with TRBJ1-1; D is ambiguous. This CDR3 has 13 residues. Germline values: CDR1 LGHNA, CDR2 YSLEER. Between the trimmed V and J ends, which lost 0 bases and 4 bases, there was a span of 6 bases. CDR3 residues: CASSQESSTEAFF. CDR3 nucleotide sequence: TGCGCCAGCAGCCAAGAATCGTCCACTGAAGCTTTCTTT.

The chain has TRBV6-2 or TRBV6-3 and TRBJ1-2, with TRBD1 matching 7 bases. CDR1 and CDR2 from the germline V gene are MNHEY and SVGEGT. The CDR3 is made up of 13 amino acids. Trimming removed 4 bases from V and 7 bases from J; junction bases left unmatched: 6. The CDR3 DNA reads as TGTGCCAGCAGTTCTACACAGGGGTTTGGCTACACCTTC. The encoded protein is CASSSTQGFGYTF.

This clone was seen many times. V and J are TRBV19 and TRBJ2-7, with 9 positions matching TRBD2. In germline, CDR1 is LNHDA, CDR2 SQIVND (reference sequence). The CDR3 consists of 14 residues. J gave up 2 bases and V 9 bases, and 8 bases lay outside the gene matches. Here the CDR3 DNA reads TGTGCCAGCTCCGTGGCTAGCGGGGCCTACGAGCAGTACTTC. It codes for CASSVASGAYEQYF.

The chain joins TRBV7-2 to TRBJ2-3, with D tentatively TRBD1 (6 bases). Trimming took off 7 bases at V and 0 bases at J, with 17 bases between the two ends. Germline CDR1 reads SGHTA; CDR2 reads FQGNSA. This CDR3 comprises 16 residues. The CDR3: CASTLVGQISTDTQYF. The CDR3 DNA reads as TGTGCCAGCACCTTGGTCGGACAGATCAGCACAGATACGCAGTATTTT.